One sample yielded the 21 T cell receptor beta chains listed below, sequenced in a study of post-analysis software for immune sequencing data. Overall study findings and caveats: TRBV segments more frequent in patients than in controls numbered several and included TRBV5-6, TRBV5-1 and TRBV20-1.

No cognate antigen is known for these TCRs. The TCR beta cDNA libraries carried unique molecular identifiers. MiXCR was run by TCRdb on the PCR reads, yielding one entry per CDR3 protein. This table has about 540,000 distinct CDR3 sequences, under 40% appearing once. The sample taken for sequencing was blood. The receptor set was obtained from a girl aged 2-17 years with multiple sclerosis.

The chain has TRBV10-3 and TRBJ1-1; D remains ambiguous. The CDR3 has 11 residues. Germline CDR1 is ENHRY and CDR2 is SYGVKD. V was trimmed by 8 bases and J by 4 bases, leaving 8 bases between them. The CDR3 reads CAIGGFTEAFF. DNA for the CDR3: TGTGCCATCGGCGGATTCACTGAAGCTTTCTTT.

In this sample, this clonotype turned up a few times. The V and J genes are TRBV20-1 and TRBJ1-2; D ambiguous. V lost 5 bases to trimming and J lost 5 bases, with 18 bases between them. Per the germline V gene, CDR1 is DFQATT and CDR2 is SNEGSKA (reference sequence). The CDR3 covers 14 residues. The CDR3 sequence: CSAPASSPLYGYTF. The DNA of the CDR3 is TGCAGTGCTCCAGCTAGTTCCCCACTTTATGGCTACACCTTC.

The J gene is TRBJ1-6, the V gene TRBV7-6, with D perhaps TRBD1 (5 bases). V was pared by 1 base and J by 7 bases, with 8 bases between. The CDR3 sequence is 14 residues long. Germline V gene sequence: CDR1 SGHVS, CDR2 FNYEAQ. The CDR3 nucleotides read TGTGCCAGCAGCTTAGGAGGGGACAATTCACCCCTCCACTTT. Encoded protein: CASSLGGDNSPLHF.

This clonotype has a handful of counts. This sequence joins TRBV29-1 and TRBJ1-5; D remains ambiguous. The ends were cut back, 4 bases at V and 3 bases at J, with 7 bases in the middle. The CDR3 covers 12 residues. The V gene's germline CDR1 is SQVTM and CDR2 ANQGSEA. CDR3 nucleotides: TGCAGCGTTGGGGAACACAATCAGCCCCAGCATTTT. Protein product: CSVGEHNQPQHF.

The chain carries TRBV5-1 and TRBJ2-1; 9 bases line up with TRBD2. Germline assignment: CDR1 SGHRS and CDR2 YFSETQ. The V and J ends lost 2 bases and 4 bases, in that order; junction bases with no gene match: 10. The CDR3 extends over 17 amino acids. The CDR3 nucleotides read TGCGCCAGCAGCTTTGGGGATAGGACTAGCGCATACAATGAGCAGTTCTTC. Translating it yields CASSFGDRTSAYNEQFF.

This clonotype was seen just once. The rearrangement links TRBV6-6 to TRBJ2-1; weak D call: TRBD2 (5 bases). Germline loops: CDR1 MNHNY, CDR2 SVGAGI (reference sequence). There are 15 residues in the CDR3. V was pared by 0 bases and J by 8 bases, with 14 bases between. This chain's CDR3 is CASSYSSGSSDEQFF. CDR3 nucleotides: TGTGCCAGCAGTTACTCATCGGGGAGTTCCGATGAGCAGTTCTTC.

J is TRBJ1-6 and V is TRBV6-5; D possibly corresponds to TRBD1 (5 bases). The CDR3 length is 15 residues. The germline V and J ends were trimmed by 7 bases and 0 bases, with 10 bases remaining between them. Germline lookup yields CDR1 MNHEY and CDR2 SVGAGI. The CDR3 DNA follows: TGTGCCAGCAACGGGGACCCCTCCTATAATTCACCCCTCCACTTT. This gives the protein CASNGDPSYNSPLHF.

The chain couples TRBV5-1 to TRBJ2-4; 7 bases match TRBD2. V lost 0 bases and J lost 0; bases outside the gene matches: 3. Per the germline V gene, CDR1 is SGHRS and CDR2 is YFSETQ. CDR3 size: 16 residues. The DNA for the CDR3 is TGCGCCAGCAGCTTGGAAGGCGGGGGAGCCAAAAACATTCAGTACTTC. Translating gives CASSLEGGGAKNIQYF.

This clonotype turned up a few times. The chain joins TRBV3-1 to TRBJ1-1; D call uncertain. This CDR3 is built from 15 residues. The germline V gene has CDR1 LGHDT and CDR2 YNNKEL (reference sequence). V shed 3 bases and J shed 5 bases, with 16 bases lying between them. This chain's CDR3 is CASSQLPGEGTEAFF. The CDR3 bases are TGTGCCAGCAGCCAGCTGCCAGGAGAGGGAACTGAAGCTTTCTTT.

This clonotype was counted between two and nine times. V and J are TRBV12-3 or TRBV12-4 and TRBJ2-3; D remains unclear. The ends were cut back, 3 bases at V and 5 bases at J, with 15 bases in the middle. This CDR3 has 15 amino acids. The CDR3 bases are TGTGCCAGCAGTTTCCAGCTTGCTGCTGGAGATACGCAGTATTTT. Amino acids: CASSFQLAAGDTQYF.

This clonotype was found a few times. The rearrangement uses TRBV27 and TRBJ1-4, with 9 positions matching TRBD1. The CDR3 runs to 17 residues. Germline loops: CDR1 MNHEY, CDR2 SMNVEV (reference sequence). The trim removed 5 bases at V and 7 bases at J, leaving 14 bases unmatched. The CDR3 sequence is CASSPPGTGYKGEKLFF. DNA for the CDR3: TGTGCCAGCAGTCCACCCGGGACAGGGTATAAGGGTGAAAAACTGTTTTTT.

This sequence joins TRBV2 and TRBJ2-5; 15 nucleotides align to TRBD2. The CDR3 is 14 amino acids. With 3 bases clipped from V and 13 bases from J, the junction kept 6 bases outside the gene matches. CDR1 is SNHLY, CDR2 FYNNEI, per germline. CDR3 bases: TGTGCCAGCAGTGACGGACTAGCGGGGGGGCTGCGGTACTTC. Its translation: CASSDGLAGGLRYF. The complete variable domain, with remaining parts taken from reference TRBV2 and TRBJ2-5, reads EPEVTQTPSHQVTQMGQEVILRCVPISNHLYFYWYRQILGQKVEFLVSFYNNEISEKSEIFDDQFSVERPDGSNFTLKIRSTKLEDSAMYFCASSDGLAGGLRYFGPGTRLLVL.

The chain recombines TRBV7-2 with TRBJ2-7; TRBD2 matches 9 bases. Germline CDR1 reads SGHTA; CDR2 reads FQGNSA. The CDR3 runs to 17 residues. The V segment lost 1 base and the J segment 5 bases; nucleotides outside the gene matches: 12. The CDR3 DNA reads TGTGCCAGCAGCTTAGGTATTAGCGGGGGCATCACCAACGAGCAGTACTTC. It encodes CASSLGISGGITNEQYF. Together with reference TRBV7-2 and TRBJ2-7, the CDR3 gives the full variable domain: GAGVSQSPSNKVTEKGKDVELRCDPISGHTALYWYRQSLGQGLEFLIYFQGNSAPDKSGLPSDRFSAERTGGSVSTLTIQRTQQEDSAVYLCASSLGISGGITNEQYFGPGTRLTVT.

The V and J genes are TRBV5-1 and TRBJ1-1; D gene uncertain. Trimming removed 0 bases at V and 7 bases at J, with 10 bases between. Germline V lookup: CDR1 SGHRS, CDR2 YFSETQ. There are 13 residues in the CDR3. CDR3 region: CASSLGHPGEAFF. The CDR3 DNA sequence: TGCGCCAGCAGCTTGGGGCATCCGGGTGAAGCTTTCTTT.

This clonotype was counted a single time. The CDR3 coding sequence is TGTGCCAGCAGCCCGCCCACGGACAGACATGGCTACACCTTC. Protein product: CASSPPTDRHGYTF. The chain links TRBV9 to TRBJ1-2; D possibly corresponds to TRBD1 (6 bases). The CDR3 contains 14 residues. Germline lookup yields CDR1 SGDLS and CDR2 YYNGEE. V was pared by 4 bases and J by 6 bases, with 16 bases between. Based on the CDR3 plus reference TRBV9 and TRBJ1-2, the full variable domain is DSGVTQTPKHLITATGQRVTLRCSPRSGDLSVYWYQQSLDQGLQFLIQYYNGEERAKGNILERFSAQQFPDLHSELNLSSLELGDSALYFCASSPPTDRHGYTFGSGTRLTVV.

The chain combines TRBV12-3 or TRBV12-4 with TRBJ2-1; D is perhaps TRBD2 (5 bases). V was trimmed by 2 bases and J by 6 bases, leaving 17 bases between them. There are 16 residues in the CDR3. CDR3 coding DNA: TGTGCCAGCAGTTTAATTGGACTCCTAAAGGGCAATGAGCAGTTCTTC. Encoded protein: CASSLIGLLKGNEQFF.

CDR3 amino acids: CASSSSPPTGNNQPQHF. CDR3 nucleotides: TGTGCCAGCAGTTCCTCGCCTCCGACAGGGAACAATCAGCCCCAGCATTTT. The chain couples TRBV12-3 or TRBV12-4 to TRBJ1-5; TRBD1 matches 7 bases. The CDR3 has 17 residues. V gave up 4 bases and J gave up 3 bases; unmatched junction bases: 12.

The chain's CDR3 is CASSPNRGRETQYF. In nucleotides, the CDR3 is TGTGCCAGCTCACCGAACAGGGGGCGGGAGACCCAGTACTTC. The chain joins TRBV18 to TRBJ2-7; 9 nucleotides agree with TRBD1. The J call could be wrong; TRBJ2-5 is a better fit for the DNA end. The CDR3 covers 14 residues. The germline V gene has CDR1 KGHSH and CDR2 LQKENI.

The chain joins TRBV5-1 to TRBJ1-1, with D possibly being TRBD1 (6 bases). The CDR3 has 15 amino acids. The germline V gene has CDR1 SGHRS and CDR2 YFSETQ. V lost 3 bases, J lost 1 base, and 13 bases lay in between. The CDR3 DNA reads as TGCGCCAGCAGCTCAGGGCCGGGACAGAACACTGAAGCTTTCTTT. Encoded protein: CASSSGPGQNTEAFF.

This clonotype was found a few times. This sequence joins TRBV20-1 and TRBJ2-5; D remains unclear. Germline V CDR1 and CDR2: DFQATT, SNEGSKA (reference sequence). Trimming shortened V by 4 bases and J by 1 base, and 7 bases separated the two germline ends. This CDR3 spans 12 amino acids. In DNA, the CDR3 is TGCAGTGCTAAGTCTAGCCAAGAGACCCAGTACTTC. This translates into CSAKSSQETQYF.

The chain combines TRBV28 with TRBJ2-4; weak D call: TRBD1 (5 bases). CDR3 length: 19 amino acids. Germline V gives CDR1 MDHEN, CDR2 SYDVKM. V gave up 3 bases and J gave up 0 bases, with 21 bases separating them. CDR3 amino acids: CASSFPAAVTREAKNIQYF. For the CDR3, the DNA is TGTGCCAGCAGTTTTCCCGCCGCGGTCACCAGGGAAGCCAAAAACATTCAGTACTTC.